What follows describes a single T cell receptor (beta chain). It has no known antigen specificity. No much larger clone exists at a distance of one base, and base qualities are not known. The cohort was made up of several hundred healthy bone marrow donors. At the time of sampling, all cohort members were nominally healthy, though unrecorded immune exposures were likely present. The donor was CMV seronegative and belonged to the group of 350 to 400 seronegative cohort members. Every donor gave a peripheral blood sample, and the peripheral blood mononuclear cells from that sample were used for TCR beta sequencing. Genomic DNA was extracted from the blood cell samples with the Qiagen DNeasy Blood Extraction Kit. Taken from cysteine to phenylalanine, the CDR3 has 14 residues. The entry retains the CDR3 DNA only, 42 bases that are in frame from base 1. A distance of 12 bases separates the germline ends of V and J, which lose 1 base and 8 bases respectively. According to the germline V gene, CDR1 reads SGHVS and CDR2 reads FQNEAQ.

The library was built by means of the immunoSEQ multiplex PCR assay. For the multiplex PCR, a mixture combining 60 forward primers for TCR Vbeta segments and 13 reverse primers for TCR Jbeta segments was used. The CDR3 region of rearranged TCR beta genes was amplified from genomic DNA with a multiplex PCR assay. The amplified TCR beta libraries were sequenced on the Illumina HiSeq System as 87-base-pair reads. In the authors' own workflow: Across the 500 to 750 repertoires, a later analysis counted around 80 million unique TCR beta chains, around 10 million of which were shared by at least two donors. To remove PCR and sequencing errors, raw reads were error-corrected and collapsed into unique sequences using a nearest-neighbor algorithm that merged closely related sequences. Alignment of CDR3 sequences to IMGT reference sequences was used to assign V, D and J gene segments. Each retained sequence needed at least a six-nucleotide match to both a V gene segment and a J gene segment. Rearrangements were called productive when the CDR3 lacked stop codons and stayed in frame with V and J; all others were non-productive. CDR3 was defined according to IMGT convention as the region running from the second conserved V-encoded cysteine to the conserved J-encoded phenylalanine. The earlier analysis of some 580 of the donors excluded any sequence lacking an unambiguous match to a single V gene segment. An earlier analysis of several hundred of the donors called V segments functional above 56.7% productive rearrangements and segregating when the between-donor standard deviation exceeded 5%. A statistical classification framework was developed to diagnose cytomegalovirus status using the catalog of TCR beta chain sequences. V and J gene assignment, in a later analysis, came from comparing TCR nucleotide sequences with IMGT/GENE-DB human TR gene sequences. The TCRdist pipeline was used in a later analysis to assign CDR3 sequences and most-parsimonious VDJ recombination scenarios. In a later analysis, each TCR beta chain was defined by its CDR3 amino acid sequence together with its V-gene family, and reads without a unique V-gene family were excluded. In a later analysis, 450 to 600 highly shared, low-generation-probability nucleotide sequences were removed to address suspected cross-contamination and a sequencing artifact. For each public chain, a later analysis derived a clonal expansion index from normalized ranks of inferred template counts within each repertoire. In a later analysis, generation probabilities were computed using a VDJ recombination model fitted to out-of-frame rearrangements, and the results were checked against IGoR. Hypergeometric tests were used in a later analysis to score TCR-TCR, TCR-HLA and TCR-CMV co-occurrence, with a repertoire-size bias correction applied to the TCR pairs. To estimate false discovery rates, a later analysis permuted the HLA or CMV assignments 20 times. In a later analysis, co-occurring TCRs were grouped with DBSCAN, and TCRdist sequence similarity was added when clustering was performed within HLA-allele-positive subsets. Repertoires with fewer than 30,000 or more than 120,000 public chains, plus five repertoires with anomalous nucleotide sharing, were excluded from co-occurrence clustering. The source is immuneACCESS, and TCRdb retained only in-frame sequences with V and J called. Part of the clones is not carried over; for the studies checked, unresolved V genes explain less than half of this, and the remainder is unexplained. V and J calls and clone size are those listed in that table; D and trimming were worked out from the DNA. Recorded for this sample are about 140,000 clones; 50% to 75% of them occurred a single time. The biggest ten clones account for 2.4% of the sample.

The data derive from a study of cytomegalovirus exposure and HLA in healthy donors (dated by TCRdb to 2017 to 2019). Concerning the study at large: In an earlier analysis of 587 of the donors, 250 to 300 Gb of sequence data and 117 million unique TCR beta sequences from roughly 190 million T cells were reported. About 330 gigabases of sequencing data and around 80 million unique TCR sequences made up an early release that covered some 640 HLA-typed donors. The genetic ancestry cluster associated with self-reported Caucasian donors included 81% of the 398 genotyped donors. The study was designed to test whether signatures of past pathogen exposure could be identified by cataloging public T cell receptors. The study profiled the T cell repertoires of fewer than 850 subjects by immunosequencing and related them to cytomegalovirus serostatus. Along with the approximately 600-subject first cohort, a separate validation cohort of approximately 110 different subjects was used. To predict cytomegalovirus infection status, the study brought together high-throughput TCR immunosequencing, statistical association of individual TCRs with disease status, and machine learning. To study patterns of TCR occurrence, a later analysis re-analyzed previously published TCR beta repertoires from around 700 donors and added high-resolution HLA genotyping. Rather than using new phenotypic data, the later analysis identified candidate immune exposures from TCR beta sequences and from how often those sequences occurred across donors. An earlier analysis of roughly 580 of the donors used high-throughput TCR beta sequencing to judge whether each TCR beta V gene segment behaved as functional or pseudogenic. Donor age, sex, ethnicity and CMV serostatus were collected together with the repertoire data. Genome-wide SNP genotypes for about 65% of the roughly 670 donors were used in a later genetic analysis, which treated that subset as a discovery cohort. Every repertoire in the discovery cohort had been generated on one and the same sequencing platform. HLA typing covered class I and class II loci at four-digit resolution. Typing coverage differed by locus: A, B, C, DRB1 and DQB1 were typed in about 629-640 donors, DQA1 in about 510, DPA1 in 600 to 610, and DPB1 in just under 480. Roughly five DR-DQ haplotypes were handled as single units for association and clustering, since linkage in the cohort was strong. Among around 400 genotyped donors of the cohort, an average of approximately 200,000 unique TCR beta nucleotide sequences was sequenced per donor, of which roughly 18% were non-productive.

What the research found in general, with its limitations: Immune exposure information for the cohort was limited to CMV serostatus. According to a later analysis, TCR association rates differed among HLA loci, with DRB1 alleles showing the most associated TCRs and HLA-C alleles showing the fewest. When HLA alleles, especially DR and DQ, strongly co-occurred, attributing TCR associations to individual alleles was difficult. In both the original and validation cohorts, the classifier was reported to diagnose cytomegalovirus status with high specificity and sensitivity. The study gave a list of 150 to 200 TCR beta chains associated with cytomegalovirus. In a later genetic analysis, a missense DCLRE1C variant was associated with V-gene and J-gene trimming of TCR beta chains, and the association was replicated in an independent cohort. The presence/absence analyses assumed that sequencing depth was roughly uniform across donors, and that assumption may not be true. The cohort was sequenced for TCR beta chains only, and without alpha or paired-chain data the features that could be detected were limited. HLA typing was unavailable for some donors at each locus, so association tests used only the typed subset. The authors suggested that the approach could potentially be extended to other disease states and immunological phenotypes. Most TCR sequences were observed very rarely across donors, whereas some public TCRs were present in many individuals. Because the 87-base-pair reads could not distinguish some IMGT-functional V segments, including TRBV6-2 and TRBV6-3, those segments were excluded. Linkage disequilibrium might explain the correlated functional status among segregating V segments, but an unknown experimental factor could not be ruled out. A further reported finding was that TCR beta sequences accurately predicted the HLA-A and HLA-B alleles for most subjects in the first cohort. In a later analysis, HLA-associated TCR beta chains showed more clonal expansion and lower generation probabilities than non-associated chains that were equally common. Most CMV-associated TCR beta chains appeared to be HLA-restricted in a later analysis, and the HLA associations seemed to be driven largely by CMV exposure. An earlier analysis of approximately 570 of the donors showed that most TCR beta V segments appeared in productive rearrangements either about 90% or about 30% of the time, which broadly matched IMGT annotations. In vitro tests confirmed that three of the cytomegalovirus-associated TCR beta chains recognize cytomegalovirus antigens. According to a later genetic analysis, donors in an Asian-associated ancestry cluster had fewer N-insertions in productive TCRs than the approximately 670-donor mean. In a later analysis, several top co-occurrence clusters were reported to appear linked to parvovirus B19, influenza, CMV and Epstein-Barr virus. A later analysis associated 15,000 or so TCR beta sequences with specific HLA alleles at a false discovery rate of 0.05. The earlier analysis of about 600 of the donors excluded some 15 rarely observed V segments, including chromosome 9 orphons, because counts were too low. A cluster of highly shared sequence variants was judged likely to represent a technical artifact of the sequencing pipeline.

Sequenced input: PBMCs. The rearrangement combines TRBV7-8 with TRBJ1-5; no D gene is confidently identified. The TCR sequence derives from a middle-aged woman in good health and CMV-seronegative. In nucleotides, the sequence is TGTGCCAGCAGCTTAGTCGGACTTTCGAAGCCCCAGCATTTT. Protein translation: CASSLVGLSKPQHF.